One sample yielded the 29 T cell receptor beta chains listed below, sequenced in a study of T cells in Graves' hyperthyroidism and ophthalmopathy. Amplified TCR beta CDR3 regions came from RNA transcripts. Primed by the HTBI set, a first-round RT-PCR was run on the TCR CDR3. TCRdb re-derived calls from the multiplex PCR reads in MiXCR, one entry per CDR3 protein. The sample contains 300,000 to 450,000 distinct CDR3 sequences, 15% of which appear only once. Sequenced input: blood. The origin of the receptors is a woman in her twenties or thirties with Graves' hyperthyroidism.

The table lists this clonotype with many counts. The chain uses TRBV9 and TRBJ2-5; D is perhaps TRBD1 (6 bases). The CDR3 extends over 15 amino acids. In germline, CDR1 is SGDLS, CDR2 YYNGEE. V was shortened by 3 bases and J by 1 base, with 13 bases between the two germline ends. CDR3 sequence: CASSGLTGSQETQYF. CDR3 nucleotides: TGTGCCAGCAGCGGACTAACAGGGTCCCAAGAGACCCAGTACTTC.

This clonotype has more than one count but fewer than ten. This chain connects TRBV9 to TRBJ1-5; no clear D. V was shortened by 2 bases and J by 7 bases, with 10 bases between the two germline ends. This CDR3 region has 13 residues. CDR1 is SGDLS, CDR2 YYNGEE, per germline. In nucleotides, the CDR3 is TGTGCCAGCAGCGTCGACCCGGGGCAGCCCCAGCATTTT. This sequence encodes CASSVDPGQPQHF.

The chain joins TRBV5-1 to TRBJ2-3, with D tentatively TRBD1 or TRBD2 (5 bases each). The CDR3 spans 16 residues. V lost 0 bases and J lost 4, with 15 bases in between. Germline assignment: CDR1 SGHRS and CDR2 YFSETQ. CDR3 sequence reads: CASSLASRVGADTQYF. The CDR3 DNA sequence: TGCGCCAGCAGCTTGGCGTCCAGGGTGGGGGCAGATACGCAGTATTTT.

This sequence joins TRBV19 and TRBJ2-1; 8 bases agree with TRBD2. The V gene end was trimmed by 0 bases and the J gene end by 0 bases; junction bases not matched to a gene: 7. This CDR3 contains 18 residues. Per the germline V gene, CDR1 is LNHDA and CDR2 is SQIVND (reference sequence). The CDR3 loop reads CASSIESGRGTSYNEQFF. Here the CDR3 DNA reads TGTGCCAGTAGTATAGAGAGCGGGAGAGGAACCTCCTACAATGAGCAGTTCTTC. Based on the CDR3 plus reference TRBV19 and TRBJ2-1, the full variable domain is DGGITQSPKYLFRKEGQNVTLSCEQNLNHDAMYWYRQDPGQGLRLIYYSQIVNDFQKGDIAEGYSVSREKKESFPLTVTSAQKNPTAFYLCASSIESGRGTSYNEQFFGPGTRLTVL.

This clonotype was detected ten times or more. The chain is built from TRBV3-1 and TRBJ2-3, with TRBD2 matching 13 bases. The CDR3 spans 16 residues. Unmatched junction bases numbered 8, after V lost 5 bases and J lost 6 bases. The germline V gene encodes CDR1 LGHDT and CDR2 YNNKEL (reference sequence). The CDR3 loop is CASSGLAGVFRDTQYF. The CDR3 DNA follows: TGTGCCAGCAGCGGACTAGCGGGAGTTTTTAGGGATACGCAGTATTTT.

The J gene is TRBJ1-5, the V gene TRBV6-1; D call uncertain. The CDR3 is 15 amino acids. V lost 1 base to trimming and J lost 0 bases, with 7 bases between them. Germline V CDR1 and CDR2: MNHNS, SASEGT. The CDR3 is CASSEGQNSNQPQHF. The DNA of the CDR3 is TGTGCCAGCAGTGAAGGGCAGAATAGCAATCAGCCCCAGCATTTT.

There are many counts of this clonotype. In DNA, the CDR3 is TGTGCCACCCAGCGACAGGGGAGCAATCAGCCCCAGCATTTT. Protein sequence: CATQRQGSNQPQHF. The J gene is TRBJ1-5, the V gene TRBV15, with TRBD1 identical over 8 bases. The CDR3 consists of 14 residues. Germline CDR1 reads LNHNV; CDR2 reads YYDKDF (reference sequence). J gave up 1 base and V 8 bases, and 4 bases lay outside the gene matches.

This clonotype occurred many times. The rearrangement uses TRBV5-1 and TRBJ2-1; 13 bases agree with TRBD2. V dropped 3 bases and J dropped 3; count of bases not matched to a gene: 3. Per germline, CDR1 SGHRS and CDR2 YFSETQ. The CDR3 extends over 16 amino acids. CDR3 DNA sequence: TGCGCCAGCAGCTCCGGGACTAGCGGGGTCTACAATGAGCAGTTCTTC. This sequence encodes CASSSGTSGVYNEQFF.

This clonotype was observed many times. The chain is built from TRBV3-1 and TRBJ2-7, with a tentative D call TRBD1 (5 bases). Trimming took 4 bases from V and 2 from J, leaving 9 bases between them. The length of the CDR3 is 13 residues. Germline V lookup: CDR1 LGHDT, CDR2 YNNKEL (reference sequence). The CDR3 sequence: CASSPGQPYEQYF. The CDR3, as DNA: TGTGCCAGCAGCCCCGGACAACCCTACGAGCAGTACTTC.

The chain has TRBV27 and TRBJ2-2; D uncertain. The germline V gene encodes CDR1 MNHEY and CDR2 SMNVEV (reference sequence). Trimming took 5 bases from V and 2 from J, leaving 6 bases between them. CDR3 length: 13 amino acids. The CDR3 region has the DNA TGTGCCAGCAGTGAGATCAACACCGGGGAGCTGTTTTTT. This encodes CASSEINTGELFF.

This clonotype has more than one count but fewer than ten. The chain has TRBV29-1 and TRBJ2-7; 7 bases are a match to TRBD1. The trim removed 4 bases at V and 2 bases at J, leaving 8 bases unmatched. Germline V gives CDR1 SQVTM, CDR2 ANQGSEA. The CDR3 is 14 amino acids. CDR3: CSVAADRRPYEQYF. The CDR3 DNA reads TGCAGCGTTGCGGCGGACAGGAGACCCTACGAGCAGTACTTC.

The gene calls are TRBV15 and TRBJ2-7; D may correspond to TRBD1 or TRBD2 (5 bases each). The germline V gene has CDR1 LNHNV and CDR2 YYDKDF (reference sequence). V was cut by 3 bases and J by 4 bases, with 13 bases left in between. The CDR3 runs to 14 residues. CDR3 DNA: TGTGCCACCAGCAGGTCTCAGGGAGTGTACGAGCAGTACTTC. Protein product: CATSRSQGVYEQYF.

This clonotype was detected ten times or more. V and J are TRBV18 and TRBJ1-1; no firm D call. With 6 bases removed from V and 1 base from J, the gap between germline ends came to 12 bases. From germline, CDR1 is KGHSH and CDR2 LQKENI. The CDR3 extends over 14 amino acids. The CDR3 sequence: CASSFAEENTEAFF. CDR3 in DNA: TGTGCCAGCTCTTTTGCGGAAGAGAACACTGAAGCTTTCTTT.

This clonotype occurred many times. V usage is TRBV11-3 and J usage is TRBJ1-2; possible D gene TRBD1, 5 bases. V was shortened by 7 bases and J by 2 bases, with 20 bases between the two germline ends. Germline loops: CDR1 SGHNT, CDR2 YENEEA. The CDR3 loop spans 16 amino acids. The CDR3 sequence is CASTTTVVGGNYGYTF. The CDR3 nucleotides read TGTGCCAGCACCACTACGGTGGTGGGGGGGAACTATGGCTACACCTTC.

The chain is built from TRBV4-2 and TRBJ2-2; 8 bases agree with TRBD2. This CDR3 spans 17 amino acids. Trimming cost V 1 base and J 5 bases; bases outside gene matches: 9. The germline CDR1 and CDR2 sequences are LGHNA and YNFKEQ. CDR3 nucleotide sequence: TGTGCCAGCAGCCAAGGGATCGGGGCTAGCGGGACCGGGGAGCTGTTTTTT. Translation: CASSQGIGASGTGELFF.

CDR3 nucleotide sequence: TGTGCCAGCAGCCCCTCGAATTCCTACGAGCAGTACTTC. Its protein product is CASSPSNSYEQYF. The V and J genes are TRBV11-1 and TRBJ2-7; no firm D call. The CDR3 consists of 13 residues. With 5 bases removed from V and 1 base from J, the gap between germline ends came to 9 bases. Germline loops: CDR1 SGHAT, CDR2 FQDESV (reference sequence). The full variable domain, rest sourced from reference TRBV11-1 and TRBJ2-7, is EAEVAQSPRYKITEKSQAVAFWCDPISGHATLYWYRQILGQGPELLVQFQDESVVDDSQLPKDRFSAERLKGVDSTLKIQPAELGDSAMYLCASSPSNSYEQYFGPGTRLTVT.

V and J are TRBV25-1 and TRBJ2-3, with 10 bases fitting TRBD2. Trimming removed 2 bases from V and 4 bases from J; junction bases left unmatched: 3. Germline V gene lookup returns CDR1 MGHDK and CDR2 SYGVNS. The CDR3 extends over 15 amino acids. CDR3 bases: TGTGCCAGCAGTGAAGGAGCGGGAGGGCCAGATACGCAGTATTTT. Translated: CASSEGAGGPDTQYF.

This chain uses TRBV5-1 with TRBJ2-1, with 14 bases that match TRBD2. Trimming at V came to 5 bases and at J to 4 bases, leaving 2 bases not matched to a gene. The CDR3 contains 15 residues. Germline V gives CDR1 SGHRS, CDR2 YFSETQ. The chain's CDR3 is CASRGLAGEYNEQFF. CDR3 DNA sequence: TGCGCCAGCAGGGGACTAGCGGGGGAATACAATGAGCAGTTCTTC.

This sequence joins TRBV19 and TRBJ1-2, with no clear D. The CDR3 contains 16 residues. CDR1 is LNHDA, CDR2 SQIVND, per germline (reference sequence). The ends were cut back, 6 bases at V and 8 bases at J, with 25 bases in the middle. CDR3 protein: CASSNIDGEQVRGYTF. The CDR3 DNA reads TGTGCCAGTAGCAATATCGACGGAGAGCAAGTGCGGGGCTACACCTTC.

This clonotype was recorded at least ten times. The chain uses TRBV12-3 or TRBV12-4 and TRBJ1-5; no clear D gene. The CDR3 spans 13 residues. The V end was cut by 6 bases, the J end by 7 bases, with 13 bases between. The CDR3 DNA reads TGTGCCAGCAGCCTGATCCGGGGACAGCCCCAGCATTTT. It yields the protein CASSLIRGQPQHF.

V usage is TRBV7-3 and J usage is TRBJ2-7; weak D call: TRBD2 (7 bases). The ends were cut back, 1 base at V and 4 bases at J, with 26 bases in the middle. The CDR3 totals 19 residues. Germline lookup yields CDR1 SGHTA and CDR2 FQGTGA. The CDR3 is CASSLIGGPTGEGLYEQYF. CDR3 nucleotides: TGTGCCAGCAGCTTAATTGGGGGGCCCACCGGGGAGGGCCTTTACGAGCAGTACTTC. The full variable domain, completed using reference TRBV7-3 and TRBJ2-7, is GAGVSQTPSNKVTEKGKYVELRCDPISGHTALYWYRQSLGQGPEFLIYFQGTGAADDSGLPNDRFFAVRPEGSVSTLKIQRTERGDSAVYLCASSLIGGPTGEGLYEQYFGPGTRLTVT.

This clonotype was picked up a small number of times. The gene calls are TRBV7-2 and TRBJ2-1, with TRBD2 matching over 8 bases. The J call is in doubt because the DNA end fits TRBJ2-7 better. Germline CDR1 and CDR2: SGHTA and FQGNSA. The CDR3 spans 15 residues. The CDR3, as DNA: TGTGCCAGCAGCTTAATCGGGGGGGGGAAAAATGAGCAGTACTTC. Encoded protein: CASSLIGGGKNEQYF.

This rearrangement joins TRBV5-1 to TRBJ2-5, with 7 bases fitting TRBD1. The ends lost 4 bases at V and 1 base at J; junction bases unmatched: 7. This CDR3 spans 15 amino acids. Germline CDR1 is SGHRS and CDR2 is YFSETQ. This CDR3 reads CASSLPTGSQETQYF. The CDR3, as DNA: TGCGCCAGCAGCCTACCGACAGGGAGCCAAGAGACCCAGTACTTC.

The sample holds one count of this clonotype. Germline and junction disagree at one end, which may indicate a read error. The J gene is TRBJ2-2, the V gene TRBV7-6; 10 positions agree with TRBD1. Per the germline V gene, CDR1 is SGHVS and CDR2 is FNYEAQ. CDR3 length: 15 amino acids. The chain's CDR3 is CASRLLTGGTGELLF. The CDR3 nucleotides read TGTGCCAGCAGACTATTGACAGGGGGCACCGGGGAGCTGCTTTTT.

This clonotype was seen ten or more times. This sequence joins TRBV20-1 and TRBJ2-1, with D possibly matching TRBD2 (5 bases). CDR3 size: 11 residues. The V end lost 1 base, the J end lost 10 bases, and 8 bases lay between the germline ends. Germline loops: CDR1 DFQATT, CDR2 SNEGSKA (reference sequence). CDR3 DNA: TGCAGTGCTAGAGTGGGAGCAGAGCAGTTCTTC. Protein sequence: CSARVGAEQFF.

J is TRBJ2-3 and V is TRBV5-1; D tentatively reads TRBD1 or TRBD2 (5 bases each). The germline gives CDR1 SGHRS, CDR2 YFSETQ. The CDR3 spans 15 residues. V was cut by 7 bases and J by 0 bases, with 15 bases left in between. CDR3 amino acids: CASSKGPQSTDTQYF. The CDR3, as DNA: TGCGCCAGCTCCAAGGGACCCCAAAGCACAGATACGCAGTATTTT.

This clonotype was counted between two and nine times. V usage is TRBV27 and J usage is TRBJ2-2; tentative D call: TRBD2 (6 bases). Trimming shortened V by 6 bases and J by 3 bases, and 14 bases separated the two germline ends. The germline gives CDR1 MNHEY, CDR2 SMNVEV (reference sequence). The CDR3 extends over 15 amino acids. This chain's CDR3 is CASSRKAGHTGELFF. The CDR3 DNA reads TGTGCCAGCAGCCGCAAGGCGGGGCACACCGGGGAGCTGTTTTTT.

This clonotype has more than one count but fewer than ten. This sequence joins TRBV5-1 and TRBJ1-2; the D is unclear. The germline gives CDR1 SGHRS, CDR2 YFSETQ. CDR3 length: 12 residues. V was cut by 4 bases and J by 6 bases, with 10 bases left in between. This CDR3 reads CASSAGVDGYTF. The CDR3 DNA follows: TGCGCCAGCAGCGCCGGTGTAGATGGCTACACCTTC.

This chain connects TRBV19 to TRBJ2-7; 9 positions match TRBD2. Trimming took 7 bases from V and 4 from J; bases not matched to a gene: 11. Germline-derived CDR1 and CDR2 are LNHDA and SQIVND (reference sequence). The CDR3 length is 15 residues. The CDR3 spells CASNIVAGEVYEQYF. CDR3 nucleotides: TGTGCCAGTAATATTGTAGCGGGAGAAGTGTACGAGCAGTACTTC.